The 30 T cell receptor beta chains below were found in one sample sequenced in a study of human CD8 memory T cell subsets. Libraries for TCR beta were constructed using UMI-labeled 5' RACE. TCRdb reprocessed the 5' RACE reads and keeps a single row for each CDR3 protein, giving no DNA. The data show around 10,000 distinct CDR3 sequences, and the top ten clones hold 15%. What was sequenced was CD8+ stem-like memory T cells (TSCM and TCM) sorted from PBMCs. Subset of the sample: stem-like memory CD8 T cells (TSTEM), CCR7+ PD-1- TIGIT-. The receptors were gathered from a human donor in good health.

The chain couples TRBV28 to TRBJ2-7; checking the TCRdb D call of TRBD2 is not possible without DNA. Germline V gene data show CDR1 as MDHEN and CDR2 as SYDVKM. This CDR3 has 16 residues. The CDR3: CASSLDYFGRVYEQYF.

This rearrangement joins TRBV11-2 to TRBJ2-7. The CDR3 consists of 12 residues. The germline gives CDR1 SGHAT, CDR2 FQNNGV. The CDR3 sequence: CASSFSGYEQYF.

The CDR3 region is CASTLRVDNEQFF. The chain combines TRBV7-9 with TRBJ2-1; TCRdb calls TRBD1, which cannot be checked without DNA. CDR3 length equals 13 residues. The germline V gene encodes CDR1 SEHNR and CDR2 FQNEAQ (reference sequence). Filled out from reference TRBV7-9 and TRBJ2-1, the complete variable domain reads DTGVSQNPRHKITKRGQNVTFRCDPISEHNRLYWYRQTLGQGPEFLTYFQNEAQLEKSRLLSDRFSAERPKGSFSTLEIQRTEQGDSAMYLCASTLRVDNEQFFGPGTRLTVL.

The V gene is TRBV13, the J gene TRBJ1-2; there is no DNA to check the TCRdb D call of TRBD1. Germline V gene sequence: CDR1 PRHDT, CDR2 FYEKMQ (reference sequence). This CDR3 spans 15 amino acids. The CDR3: CASIKLGARDYGYTF.

CDR3 sequence reads: CASSGDREGHEQYF. The gene calls are TRBV28 and TRBJ2-7; TCRdb's D call of TRBD1 is untestable without DNA. This CDR3 contains 14 residues. The germline gives CDR1 MDHEN, CDR2 SYDVKM.

The V gene is TRBV20-1, the J gene TRBJ2-7. In germline, CDR1 is DFQATT, CDR2 SNEGSKA (reference sequence). The CDR3 has 15 residues. The CDR3 loop reads CSARDSLAGRGEQYF.

The CDR3 sequence: CASSPRGSYEQYF. This rearrangement joins TRBV7-9 to TRBJ2-7; TCRdb names TRBD1, which stays unverified in the absence of DNA. Germline V gene sequence: CDR1 SEHNR, CDR2 FQNEAQ (reference sequence). The CDR3 extends over 13 amino acids.

This clonotype is deemed medium-sized by its frequency. The gene calls are TRBV7-9 and TRBJ2-2. The CDR3 is made up of 15 amino acids. Per the germline V gene, CDR1 is SEHNR and CDR2 is FQNEAQ (reference sequence). The CDR3 loop reads CASSLGSRNTGELFF.

Measured by frequency, this clonotype is medium-sized. The rearrangement uses TRBV7-6 and TRBJ2-2; TCRdb proposes TRBD1, but this gene call is untestable without DNA. Germline CDR1 SGHVS, CDR2 FNYEAQ. The CDR3 length is 15 residues. CDR3 loop: CASSSDNSDTRELFF.

The rearrangement joins TRBV7-9 to TRBJ2-1; checking the TCRdb D call of TRBD1 is not possible without DNA. This CDR3 has 14 residues. Germline V lookup: CDR1 SEHNR, CDR2 FQNEAQ (reference sequence). The CDR3 here is CASSLVDIYNEQFF.

The chain combines TRBV27 with TRBJ1-1. The CDR3 totals 14 residues. From germline, CDR1 is MNHEY and CDR2 SMNVEV (reference sequence). CDR3 residues: CASSLIGSNTEAFF.

V is TRBV20-1 and J is TRBJ2-2; the TCRdb D gene call, TRBD2, has no DNA to confirm it. Per the germline V gene, CDR1 is DFQATT and CDR2 is SNEGSKA (reference sequence). The CDR3 has 14 amino acids. The CDR3 spells CSASLASYTGELFF.

The chain carries TRBV20-1 and TRBJ2-3. The CDR3 is 12 residues long. CDR1 and CDR2 from the germline V gene are DFQATT and SNEGSKA (reference sequence). The CDR3 spells CSASSMTDTQYF.

The chain joins TRBV24-1 to TRBJ2-3. The CDR3 covers 11 residues. Germline assignment: CDR1 KGHDR and CDR2 SFDVKD. This CDR3 is CATSELDTQYF.

In terms of frequency, this clonotype is medium-sized. The rearrangement joins TRBV29-1 to TRBJ2-1; lacking DNA, the TRBD2 call made by TCRdb goes unchecked. The V gene's germline CDR1 is SQVTM and CDR2 ANQGSEA. CDR3 size: 13 residues. CDR3: CSVGLDGYNEQFF.

V usage is TRBV25-1 and J usage is TRBJ2-5. The CDR3 sequence is 11 residues long. Per germline, CDR1 MGHDK and CDR2 SYGVNS. The CDR3 spells CASSLKETQYF.

The V call is TRBV6-6, the J call TRBJ2-5. The CDR3 sequence is 13 residues long. Per germline, CDR1 MNHNY and CDR2 SVGAGI (reference sequence). CDR3 region: CASSYLVQETQYF.

The chain recombines TRBV20-1 with TRBJ2-7; the D call of TRBD2 rests on TCRdb alone, since no DNA is present to check it. CDR3 length: 15 amino acids. Germline loops: CDR1 DFQATT, CDR2 SNEGSKA (reference sequence). The chain's CDR3 is CSASDLAGTSYEQYF.

The V gene is TRBV29-1, the J gene TRBJ2-7; TCRdb names TRBD1, which stays unverified in the absence of DNA. From germline, CDR1 is SQVTM and CDR2 ANQGSEA. The CDR3 runs to 11 residues. CDR3 sequence reads: CSAGQGYEQYF.

This rearrangement joins TRBV27 to TRBJ1-4. CDR3 length equals 12 residues. Looked up from germline, CDR1 is MNHEY and CDR2 is SMNVEV (reference sequence). This CDR3 is CASSPLGEKLFF. The variable domain in full, completed from reference TRBV27 and TRBJ1-4, reads EAQVTQNPRYLITVTGKKLTVTCSQNMNHEYMSWYRQDPGLGLRQIYYSMNVEVTDKGDVPEGYKVSRKEKRNFPLILESPSPNQTSLYFCASSPLGEKLFFGSGTQLSVL.

Its frequency marks this clonotype as medium-sized. CDR3 protein: CASSPSAGSHEQYF. The J gene is TRBJ2-7, the V gene TRBV27; TCRdb calls TRBD2, which cannot be checked without DNA. The CDR3 consists of 14 residues. Looked up from germline, CDR1 is MNHEY and CDR2 is SMNVEV (reference sequence).

The rearrangement uses TRBV28 and TRBJ2-7; TCRdb outputs TRBD2, but without DNA this stays unchecked. Germline V lookup: CDR1 MDHEN, CDR2 SYDVKM. The length of the CDR3 is 15 residues. This chain's CDR3 is CASSLSSSGSFEQYF.

The rearrangement joins TRBV5-6 to TRBJ2-7; TCRdb lists TRBD1, though no DNA is available to test this call. CDR1 and CDR2 (germline): SGHDT, YYEEEE. CDR3 length: 15 amino acids. CDR3 protein: CASSLGGQEEDEQYF.

This chain connects TRBV6-1 to TRBJ2-5; as DNA is missing, the TRBD1 call by TCRdb cannot be tested. Germline V gene sequence: CDR1 MNHNS, CDR2 SASEGT. This CDR3 contains 18 residues. CDR3 residues: CASSANYYPGTGDETQYF.

The chain is built from TRBV27 and TRBJ1-1. This CDR3 is 12 amino acids long. CDR1 MNHEY and CDR2 SMNVEV come from the germline V gene (reference sequence). This chain's CDR3 is CASSSVDTEAFF.

By frequency, this clonotype is medium-sized. The CDR3 spells CASSSRTSGLEETQYF. The chain uses TRBV7-9 and TRBJ2-5; as DNA is missing, the TRBD2 call by TCRdb cannot be tested. Germline CDR1 and CDR2: SEHNR and FQNEAQ (reference sequence). The CDR3 covers 16 residues.

This clonotype is classed as medium-sized by frequency. The chain combines TRBV24-1 with TRBJ2-2. The CDR3 runs to 12 residues. Germline V gene data show CDR1 as KGHDR and CDR2 as SFDVKD. CDR3 protein: CATSEGTGELFF.

The J gene is TRBJ1-6, the V gene TRBV28. The CDR3 covers 11 residues. The germline gives CDR1 MDHEN, CDR2 SYDVKM. The CDR3 loop is CASSSNSPLHF.

The CDR3 loop is CASSPLGRSYEQYF. The chain combines TRBV11-2 with TRBJ2-7; TCRdb names TRBD1, which stays unverified in the absence of DNA. The CDR3 sequence is 14 residues long. Germline V CDR1 and CDR2: SGHAT, FQNNGV. The variable domain in full, completed from reference TRBV11-2 and TRBJ2-7, reads EAGVAQSPRYKIIEKRQSVAFWCNPISGHATLYWYQQILGQGPKLLIQFQNNGVVDDSQLPKDRFSAERLKGVDSTLKIQPAKLEDSAVYLCASSPLGRSYEQYFGPGTRLTVT.

The chain links TRBV7-3 to TRBJ2-2; no DNA is available, so the TRBD2 call from TCRdb remains unchecked. The germline CDR1 and CDR2 sequences are SGHTA and FQGTGA. The CDR3 extends over 17 amino acids. The CDR3 sequence: CASSPQGLAGVTGELFF.